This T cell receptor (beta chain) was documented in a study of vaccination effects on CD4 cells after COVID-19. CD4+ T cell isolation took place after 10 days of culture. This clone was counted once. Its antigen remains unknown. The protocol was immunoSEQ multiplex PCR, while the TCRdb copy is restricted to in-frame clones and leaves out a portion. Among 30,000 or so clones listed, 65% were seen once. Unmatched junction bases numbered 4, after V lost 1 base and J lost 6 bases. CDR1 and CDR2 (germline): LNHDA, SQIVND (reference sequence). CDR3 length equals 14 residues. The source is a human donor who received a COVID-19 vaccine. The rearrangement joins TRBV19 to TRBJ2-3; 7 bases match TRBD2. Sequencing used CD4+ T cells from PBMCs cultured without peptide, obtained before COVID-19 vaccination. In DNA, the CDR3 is TGTGCCAGTAGTATAGGGGAGGGGACGGATACGCAGTATTTT. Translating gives CASSIGEGTDTQYF. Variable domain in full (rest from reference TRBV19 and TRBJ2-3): DGGITQSPKYLFRKEGQNVTLSCEQNLNHDAMYWYRQDPGQGLRLIYYSQIVNDFQKGDIAEGYSVSREKKESFPLTVTSAQKNPTAFYLCASSIGEGTDTQYFGPGTRLTVL.